This entry concerns a single T cell receptor (beta chain). Its recognized antigen is unknown. No base quality information exists; no much larger clone differs at one position. The cohort comprised some 680 healthy bone marrow donors. At the time of sampling, every cohort member was nominally healthy, though immune exposures that went unrecorded were likely present. The donor tested CMV seronegative and was one of the 352 seronegative cohort members. Every donor gave a peripheral blood sample, and the peripheral blood mononuclear cells from that sample were used for TCR beta sequencing. The Qiagen DNeasy Blood Extraction Kit was used to extract genomic DNA from the blood cell samples. The data were obtained in a study of cytomegalovirus exposure and HLA in healthy donors listed by TCRdb under 2017. Study-wide context: In an earlier analysis of 550 to 750 of the donors, 276 Gb of sequence data and 117 million unique TCR beta sequences from roughly 200 million T cells were reported. Around 320 gigabases of sequencing data and some 85 million unique TCR sequences were included in an early release covering roughly 600 HLA-typed donors. Of the roughly 410 genotyped donors, 70% to 90% were placed in the genetic ancestry cluster associated with self-reported Caucasian donors. The study aimed to test whether signatures of past pathogen exposure could be identified by cataloging public T cell receptors. The T cell repertoires of under 700 subjects were profiled by immunosequencing and related to cytomegalovirus serostatus. Besides the first cohort of more than 650 subjects, a separate validation cohort made up of 90 to 150 different subjects was used. High-throughput TCR immunosequencing, statistical association of individual TCRs with disease status, and machine learning were combined to predict cytomegalovirus infection status. A later analysis re-analyzed previously published TCR beta repertoires from roughly 690 donors and added high-resolution HLA genotyping to study TCR occurrence patterns. In the later analysis, no new phenotypic data were used to find candidate immune exposures; instead, reliance was placed on TCR beta sequences and their occurrence across donors. An earlier analysis of around 640 of the donors used high-throughput TCR beta sequencing to judge whether each TCR beta V gene segment behaved as functional or pseudogenic. Donor age, sex, ethnicity and CMV serostatus were collected together with the repertoire data. In a later genetic analysis, genome-wide SNP genotypes for about three fifths of the 666 donors were used, and that subset was treated as a discovery cohort. Every discovery cohort repertoire had been produced on one sequencing platform. Class I and class II HLA loci were covered by the typing at four-digit resolution. Typing coverage varied by locus: roughly 629-630 donors for A, B, C, DRB1 and DQB1; 500 to 550 for DQA1; more than 600 for DPA1; more than 450 for DPB1. Because of strong linkage in the cohort, a handful of DR-DQ haplotypes were treated as single units for association and clustering. On average, roughly 200,000 unique TCR beta nucleotide sequences were sequenced per donor among fewer than 500 genotyped donors of the cohort, with around 19% of those sequences being non-productive.

Paper-wide results and their limitations: A total of some 180 TCR beta chains were listed by the study as associated with cytomegalovirus. A later analysis found that TCR association rates varied across HLA loci, with DRB1 alleles showing the most associated TCRs and HLA-C alleles the fewest. In a later analysis, HLA-associated TCR beta chains showed more clonal expansion and lower generation probabilities than non-associated chains that were equally common. Some IMGT-functional V segments, including TRBV6-2 and TRBV6-3, could not be distinguished by the 87-base-pair reads and were therefore excluded. When HLA alleles, especially DR and DQ, strongly co-occurred, attributing TCR associations to individual alleles was difficult. Roughly uniform sequencing depth across donors was assumed in presence/absence analyses, although this assumption may not hold. Most TCR sequences were seen in very few donors, while some public TCRs were found in many individuals. In an earlier analysis of several hundred of the donors, most TCR beta V segments were observed in productive rearrangements about 87% or about 30% of the time, broadly matching IMGT annotations. A further reported finding was that TCR beta sequences accurately predicted the HLA-A and HLA-B alleles for most subjects in the first cohort. The earlier analysis of around 600 of the donors excluded 15 to 20 rarely observed V segments, including chromosome 9 orphons, because counts were too low. Because HLA typing was unavailable for some donors at each locus, only the typed subset was used in association tests. Correlated functional status among segregating V segments might be attributable to linkage disequilibrium, but an unknown experimental factor could not be ruled out. Specific HLA alleles were associated with roughly 16,000 TCR beta sequences at a false discovery rate of 0.05 in a later analysis. In vitro tests confirmed that three of the cytomegalovirus-associated TCR beta chains recognize cytomegalovirus antigens. In both the original and validation cohorts, the classifier was reported to diagnose cytomegalovirus status with high specificity and sensitivity. A later analysis found that most CMV-associated TCR beta chains appeared HLA-restricted, with HLA associations seemingly driven largely by CMV exposure. In a later analysis, several top co-occurrence clusters were reported to appear linked to parvovirus B19, influenza, CMV and Epstein-Barr virus. The authors suggested that the approach could potentially be extended to other disease states and immunological phenotypes. A later genetic analysis reported fewer N-insertions in productive TCRs among donors in an Asian-associated ancestry cluster than the roughly 700-donor mean. For the cohort, immune exposure information was limited to CMV serostatus. A cluster of highly shared sequence variants was judged likely to represent a technical artifact of the sequencing pipeline. V-gene and J-gene trimming of TCR beta chains was associated with a missense DCLRE1C variant in a later genetic analysis, and the association was replicated in an independent cohort. In this cohort, only TCR beta chains were sequenced, and detectable features were limited by the absence of alpha or paired-chain data.

Libraries were built with the immunoSEQ multiplex PCR assay. A mixture of 60 forward primers for TCR Vbeta segments and 13 reverse primers for TCR Jbeta segments was used in the multiplex PCR. The CDR3 region of rearranged TCR beta genes was amplified from genomic DNA with a multiplex PCR assay. On the Illumina HiSeq System, the amplified TCR beta libraries were sequenced as 87-base-pair reads. Under the source paper's analysis protocol: A later analysis counted some 80 million unique TCR beta chains across the 550 to 800 repertoires, and 9 million to 14 million of these chains were shared by at least two donors. To remove PCR and sequencing errors, raw reads were error-corrected and collapsed into unique sequences using a nearest-neighbor algorithm that merged closely related sequences. CDR3 sequences were aligned to IMGT reference sequences to assign V, D and J gene segments. For a sequence to be retained, a match of at least six nucleotides was required to both a V gene segment and a J gene segment. A rearrangement was called productive if the CDR3 had no stop codons and remained in frame with V and J, and every other rearrangement was called non-productive. Following IMGT convention, CDR3 was defined as the stretch from the second conserved V-encoded cysteine to the conserved J-encoded phenylalanine. The earlier analysis of 450 to 750 of the donors excluded any sequence lacking an unambiguous match to a single V gene segment. An earlier analysis of several hundred of the donors classified V segments as functional when productive rearrangements were above 56.7% and as segregating when the standard deviation between donors was above 5%. To diagnose cytomegalovirus status from the catalog of TCR beta chain sequences, a statistical classification framework was built. A later analysis assigned V and J genes by comparing TCR nucleotide sequences with IMGT/GENE-DB human TR gene sequences. In a later analysis, CDR3 sequences and most-parsimonious VDJ recombination scenarios were assigned using the TCRdist pipeline. In a later analysis, every TCR beta chain was defined by the combination of its CDR3 amino acid sequence and its V-gene family, and reads without a unique V-gene family were dropped. As a way to deal with suspected cross-contamination and a sequencing artifact, a later analysis dropped roughly 620 nucleotide sequences that were highly shared and had low generation probability. In a later analysis, a clonal expansion index was calculated for each public chain from normalized within-repertoire ranks of inferred template counts. Generation probabilities in a later analysis came from a VDJ recombination model fitted to out-of-frame rearrangements, and those results were checked against IGoR. A later analysis scored TCR-TCR, TCR-HLA and TCR-CMV co-occurrence with hypergeometric tests, applying a repertoire-size bias correction to TCR pairs. False discovery rates were estimated in a later analysis by permuting HLA or CMV assignments 20 times. In a later analysis, co-occurring TCRs were grouped with DBSCAN, and TCRdist sequence similarity was added when clustering was performed within HLA-allele-positive subsets. Co-occurrence clustering excluded repertoires with fewer than 30,000 or more than 120,000 public chains, plus five with anomalous nucleotide sharing. TCRdb re-hosts the immuneACCESS table, in-frame sequences only. Its copies lack some clones; in the studies checked, an unresolved V gene accounts for under half of them, and the cause for the rest is not known. The V and J calls and clone size are taken from that table; D and trimming were inferred from the DNA. The sample records roughly 120,000 clones, around 80% of which are singletons. The ten largest clones add up to less than 0.25% of the sample.

Trimming takes 5 bases from V and 4 bases from J, and the germline ends sit 6 bases apart. The germline V gene (reference sequence) provides CDR1 SEHNR and CDR2 FQNEAQ. The CDR3 starts with the cysteine, ends with the phenylalanine, and has 11 residues. The DNA shown is the 33-base CDR3, in frame from base 1. The chain employs TRBV7-9 and TRBJ2-7; no D gene is confidently identified. The clonotype was recovered from a man aged 45-65 years in good health and CMV-seronegative. Sequences were obtained from PBMCs. The DNA is TGTGCCAGCAGCCCTAAATACGAGCAGTACTTC. The translation is CASSPKYEQYF.